This T cell receptor beta chain stems from a study of blood T cell repertoires in COVID-19. V lost 2 bases, J lost 2 bases, and 5 bases lay in between. CDR1 SGHNT and CDR2 YENEEA come from the germline V gene. The CDR3 has 13 residues. In the original analysis: Scientists estimated how many nucleated cells there were by amplifying reference gene primers. Data came from immunoSEQ multiplex PCR; TCRdb stores just in-frame clones and leaves some out. Clonal size and the V and J genes are those of that table, whereas D and trimming came from the DNA. Of 250,000 or so clones in the sample, around 87% are singletons; the top ten hold about 2.1%.

The chain joins TRBV11-3 to TRBJ2-3; D remains ambiguous. The origin of this receptor is a woman aged 55 to 70 with COVID-19, enrolled during active disease. Material: peripheral blood. CDR3 residues: CASSLTITDTQYF. CDR3 coding DNA: TGTGCCAGCAGCTTAACAATCACAGATACGCAGTATTTT.